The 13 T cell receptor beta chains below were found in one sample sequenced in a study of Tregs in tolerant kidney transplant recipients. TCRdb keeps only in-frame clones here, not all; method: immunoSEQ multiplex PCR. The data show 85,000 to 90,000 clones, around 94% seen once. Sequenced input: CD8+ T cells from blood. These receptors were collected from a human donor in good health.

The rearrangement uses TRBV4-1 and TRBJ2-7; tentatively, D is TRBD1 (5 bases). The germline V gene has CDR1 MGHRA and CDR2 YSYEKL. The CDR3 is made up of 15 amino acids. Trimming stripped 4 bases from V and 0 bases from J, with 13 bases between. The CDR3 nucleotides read TGCGCCAGCAGCCCTGACAGTTTTGTCTCCTACGAGCAGTACTTC. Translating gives CASSPDSFVSYEQYF.

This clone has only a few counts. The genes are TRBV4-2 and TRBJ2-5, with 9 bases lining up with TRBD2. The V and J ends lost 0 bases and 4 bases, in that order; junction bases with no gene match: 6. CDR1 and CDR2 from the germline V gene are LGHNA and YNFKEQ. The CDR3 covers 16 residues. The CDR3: CASSQDGGGAPETQYF. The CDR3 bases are TGTGCCAGCAGCCAAGATGGCGGGGGGGCCCCAGAGACCCAGTACTTC.

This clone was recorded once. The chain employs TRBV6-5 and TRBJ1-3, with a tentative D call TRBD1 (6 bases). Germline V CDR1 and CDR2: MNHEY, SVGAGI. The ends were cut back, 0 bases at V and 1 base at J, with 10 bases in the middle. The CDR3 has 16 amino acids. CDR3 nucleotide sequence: TGTGCCAGCAGTTACTCGACGGGGGCGTCTGGAAACACCATATATTTT. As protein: CASSYSTGASGNTIYF.

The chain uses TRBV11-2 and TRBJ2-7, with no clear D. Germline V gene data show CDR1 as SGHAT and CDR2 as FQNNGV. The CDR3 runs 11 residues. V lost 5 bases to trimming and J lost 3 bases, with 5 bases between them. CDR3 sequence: CASSPLYEQYF. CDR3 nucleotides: TGTGCCAGCAGCCCACTCTACGAGCAGTACTTC.

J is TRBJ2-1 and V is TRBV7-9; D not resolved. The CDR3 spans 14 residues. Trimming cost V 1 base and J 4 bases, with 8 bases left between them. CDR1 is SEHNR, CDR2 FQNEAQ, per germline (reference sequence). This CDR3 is CASSLGLGYNEQFF. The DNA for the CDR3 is TGTGCCAGCAGCTTAGGCCTGGGTTACAATGAGCAGTTCTTC.

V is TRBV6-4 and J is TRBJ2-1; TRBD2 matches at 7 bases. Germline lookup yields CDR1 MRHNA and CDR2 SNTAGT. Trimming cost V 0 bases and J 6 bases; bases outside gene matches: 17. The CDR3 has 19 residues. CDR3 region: CASSDSDSDPPGLVNEQFF. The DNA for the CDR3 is TGTGCCAGCAGTGACTCCGACTCAGACCCCCCAGGACTAGTCAATGAGCAGTTCTTC.

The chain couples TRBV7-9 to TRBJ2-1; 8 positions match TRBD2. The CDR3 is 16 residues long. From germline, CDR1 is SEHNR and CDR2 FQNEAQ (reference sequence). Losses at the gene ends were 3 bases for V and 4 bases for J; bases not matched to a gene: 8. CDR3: CASSLTSGREYNEQFF. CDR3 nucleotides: TGTGCCAGCAGCTTGACAAGCGGGAGAGAATACAATGAGCAGTTCTTC.

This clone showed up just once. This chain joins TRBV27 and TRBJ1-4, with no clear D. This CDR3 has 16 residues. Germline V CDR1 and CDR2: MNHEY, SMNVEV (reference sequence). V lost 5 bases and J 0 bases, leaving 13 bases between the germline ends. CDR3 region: CASSLGPGATNEKLFF. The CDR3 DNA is TGTGCCAGCAGTCTAGGGCCAGGTGCAACTAATGAAAAACTGTTTTTT. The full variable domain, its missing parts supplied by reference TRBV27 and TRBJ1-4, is EAQVTQNPRYLITVTGKKLTVTCSQNMNHEYMSWYRQDPGLGLRQIYYSMNVEVTDKGDVPEGYKVSRKEKRNFPLILESPSPNQTSLYFCASSLGPGATNEKLFFGSGTQLSVL.

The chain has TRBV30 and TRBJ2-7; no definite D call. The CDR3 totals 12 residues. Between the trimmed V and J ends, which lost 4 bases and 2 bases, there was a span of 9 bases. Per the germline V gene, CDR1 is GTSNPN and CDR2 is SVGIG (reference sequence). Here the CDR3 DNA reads TGTGCCTGGAATGTAGGGACCTACGAGCAGTACTTC. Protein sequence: CAWNVGTYEQYF.

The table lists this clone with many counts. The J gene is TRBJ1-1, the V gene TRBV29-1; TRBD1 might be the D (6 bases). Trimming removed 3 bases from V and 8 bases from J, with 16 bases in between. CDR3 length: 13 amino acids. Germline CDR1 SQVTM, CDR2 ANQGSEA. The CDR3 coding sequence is TGCAGCGTTGAGAGGGGGGGGACGCCCGAAGCTTTCTTT. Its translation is CSVERGGTPEAFF.

CDR3 in amino acids: CASSLGGPQHF. The CDR3 DNA reads TGTGCCAGCAGCTTGGGGGGGCCCCAGCATTTT. The rearrangement joins TRBV7-9 to TRBJ1-5, with TRBD1 as a possible D gene (5 bases). The ends were cut back, 3 bases at V and 9 bases at J, with 6 bases in the middle. The CDR3 runs to 11 residues. CDR1 is SEHNR and CDR2 is FQNEAQ in the germline V gene (reference sequence).

CDR3 region: CAISETSANEQFF. For the CDR3, the DNA is TGTGCCATCAGTGAAACTAGCGCCAATGAGCAGTTCTTC. The chain recombines TRBV10-3 with TRBJ2-1; TRBD2 matches at 7 bases. The junction had 2 bases not matched to a gene; V was cut back by 3 bases and J by 6 bases. The CDR3 is made up of 13 amino acids. Germline loops: CDR1 ENHRY, CDR2 SYGVKD.

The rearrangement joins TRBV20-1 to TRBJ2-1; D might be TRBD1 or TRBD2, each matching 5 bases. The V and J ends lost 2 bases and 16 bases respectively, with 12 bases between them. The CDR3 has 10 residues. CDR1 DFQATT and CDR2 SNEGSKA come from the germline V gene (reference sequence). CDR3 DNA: TGCAGTGCTAGAAGGGGACCCGGTTTCTTC. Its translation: CSARRGPGFF.